This T cell receptor (beta chain) was found in a study of shared clonotypes between healthy human individuals. CD4+ cell separation produced CD45RA+ naive and CD45RA-negative memory subsets. CDR1 is MNHNS and CDR2 is SASEGT in the germline V gene. Trimming pared 2 bases from V and 11 bases from J, leaving 9 bases between. This CDR3 spans 11 amino acids. Comments on this clone: The antigen is not known.

Deep was the level used in running the assay. Per the study methods: ImmunoSEQ gave junction-only sequences without quality scores, so filtering differed. TCRdb's copy holds only in-frame clones and misses some; the assay was immunoSEQ multiplex PCR. V and J calls and clone size are those listed in that table; D and trimming were worked out from the DNA. The table has 1 million to 1.3 million clones, around three quarters seen once. Study findings and constraints: Researchers found naive subsets generally carried larger estimated richness than memory subsets.

Material: memory CD4+ T cells from PBMCs. Subset given: CD45RA-negative fraction. The clonotype was recovered from a man in his late teens or twenties in good health. Some clones in this sample may be carry-over from other donors' samples. This rearrangement joins TRBV6-1 to TRBJ2-5; no definite D call. CDR3 in amino acids: CASSESAPQYF. For the CDR3, the DNA is TGTGCCAGCAGTGAATCGGCCCCGCAGTACTTC.